One sample yielded the 10 T cell receptor beta chains listed below, sequenced in a study of neurological immune-mediated disorders. TCRdb reprocessed the 5' RACE reads via MiXCR and lists one record per CDR3 protein. The table lists approximately 48,000 distinct CDR3 sequences, around a sixth of them singletons. Material: PBMCs. The receptors here all came from a man between 60 and 75 years old in good health.

The table lists this clonotype with many counts. CDR3 protein: CASSVGADRDTQYF. The CDR3 nucleotides read TGTGCCAGCAGTGTCGGGGCTGATCGGGATACGCAGTATTTT. J is TRBJ2-3 and V is TRBV6-5; possibly TRBD1 or TRBD2 for D (5 bases each). V was clipped by 5 bases and J by 6 bases, with 15 bases between them. CDR1 and CDR2 from the germline V gene are MNHEY and SVGAGI. The CDR3 contains 14 residues.

This clonotype was counted at least ten times. The chain carries TRBV5-1 and TRBJ2-7; weak D call: TRBD2 (6 bases). The V and J ends lost 0 bases and 3 bases respectively, with 7 bases between them. The CDR3 consists of 13 residues. Germline V gene data show CDR1 as SGHRS and CDR2 as YFSETQ. The CDR3 sequence: CASSLGGDYEQYF. The DNA for the CDR3 is TGCGCCAGCAGCTTGGGCGGGGACTACGAGCAGTACTTC. The full variable domain, rest sourced from reference TRBV5-1 and TRBJ2-7, is KAGVTQTPRYLIKTRGQQVTLSCSPISGHRSVSWYQQTPGQGLQFLFEYFSETQRNKGNFPGRFSGRQFSNSRSEMNVSTLELGDSALYLCASSLGGDYEQYFGPGTRLTVT.

This clonotype appeared many times. This rearrangement joins TRBV7-8 to TRBJ2-7; 11 bases fit TRBD2. V was pared by 5 bases and J by 2 bases, with 8 bases of the junction left unmatched. The CDR3 runs 16 residues. The germline gives CDR1 SGHVS, CDR2 FQNEAQ. The CDR3 nucleotides are TGTGCCAGCAGCAGTAGCGGGAGGGCCCGAACCTACGAGCAGTACTTC. It specifies CASSSSGRARTYEQYF.

The J gene is TRBJ1-1, the V gene TRBV5-1; 8 bases line up with TRBD1. The germline gives CDR1 SGHRS, CDR2 YFSETQ. Trimming cost V 5 bases and J 7 bases; bases outside gene matches: 16. CDR3 length: 16 residues. The CDR3, as DNA: TGCGCCAGCAGAGCTTCACAGGGGGAGGGTGCGTATGAAGCTTTCTTT. Its protein is CASRASQGEGAYEAFF.

In its sample, this clonotype was seen many times. The genes are TRBV7-2 and TRBJ1-2; D is unresolved. V gave up 1 base and J gave up 5 bases, with 14 bases separating them. Germline lookup yields CDR1 SGHTA and CDR2 FQGNSA. The CDR3 loop spans 15 amino acids. The CDR3: CASSLVGSALYGYTF. The DNA of the CDR3 is TGTGCCAGCAGCTTAGTCGGGTCTGCCCTATATGGCTACACCTTC.

This clonotype was seen at least ten times. The gene calls are TRBV7-9 and TRBJ2-1, with unresolved D. Trimming pared 4 bases from V and 5 bases from J, leaving 9 bases between. CDR3 length: 13 amino acids. Per the germline V gene, CDR1 is SEHNR and CDR2 is FQNEAQ (reference sequence). The CDR3 DNA is TGTGCCAGCAGCTCCCCCCGGAACAATGAGCAGTTCTTC. It is translated as CASSSPRNNEQFF.

This clonotype was counted at least ten times. The CDR3 spells CASSQDGRGSGANVLTF. CDR3 nucleotides: TGCGCCAGCAGCCAAGATGGCAGGGGGTCTGGGGCCAACGTCCTGACTTTC. The chain recombines TRBV4-3 with TRBJ2-6; 7 nucleotides agree with TRBD1. The CDR3 has 17 amino acids. Germline trimming cut 0 bases from V and 1 base from J; bases unmatched to any gene: 3. Germline V lookup: CDR1 LGHNA, CDR2 YSLEER.

This clonotype was counted at least ten times. The genes are TRBV15 and TRBJ2-2; 8 bases are a match to TRBD2. Germline V gives CDR1 LNHNV, CDR2 YYDKDF (reference sequence). Trimming at V came to 6 bases and at J to 0 bases, leaving 3 bases not matched to a gene. The CDR3 is made up of 15 amino acids. This CDR3 reads CATRLLAANTGELFF. The CDR3 DNA sequence: TGTGCCACCAGGCTACTAGCGGCGAACACCGGGGAGCTGTTTTTT.

This clonotype was detected many times. The V gene is TRBV20-1, the J gene TRBJ1-2; D remains ambiguous. Germline CDR1 is DFQATT and CDR2 is SNEGSKA (reference sequence). Trimming took 0 bases from V and 4 from J, leaving 6 bases between them. The CDR3 sequence is 12 residues long. The CDR3 DNA reads TGCAGTGCTAGAGAGGGATTCTATGGCTACACCTTC. Residues: CSAREGFYGYTF.

The table lists this clonotype with many counts. The chain recombines TRBV5-1 with TRBJ1-2, with D tentatively TRBD1 (6 bases). V was trimmed by 4 bases and J by 2 bases, leaving 18 bases between them. The CDR3 length is 16 residues. Looked up from germline, CDR1 is SGHRS and CDR2 is YFSETQ. For the CDR3, the DNA is TGCGCCAGCAGCGGGGCTGGACAGCTGAGAAACTATGGCTACACCTTC. This sequence encodes CASSGAGQLRNYGYTF.